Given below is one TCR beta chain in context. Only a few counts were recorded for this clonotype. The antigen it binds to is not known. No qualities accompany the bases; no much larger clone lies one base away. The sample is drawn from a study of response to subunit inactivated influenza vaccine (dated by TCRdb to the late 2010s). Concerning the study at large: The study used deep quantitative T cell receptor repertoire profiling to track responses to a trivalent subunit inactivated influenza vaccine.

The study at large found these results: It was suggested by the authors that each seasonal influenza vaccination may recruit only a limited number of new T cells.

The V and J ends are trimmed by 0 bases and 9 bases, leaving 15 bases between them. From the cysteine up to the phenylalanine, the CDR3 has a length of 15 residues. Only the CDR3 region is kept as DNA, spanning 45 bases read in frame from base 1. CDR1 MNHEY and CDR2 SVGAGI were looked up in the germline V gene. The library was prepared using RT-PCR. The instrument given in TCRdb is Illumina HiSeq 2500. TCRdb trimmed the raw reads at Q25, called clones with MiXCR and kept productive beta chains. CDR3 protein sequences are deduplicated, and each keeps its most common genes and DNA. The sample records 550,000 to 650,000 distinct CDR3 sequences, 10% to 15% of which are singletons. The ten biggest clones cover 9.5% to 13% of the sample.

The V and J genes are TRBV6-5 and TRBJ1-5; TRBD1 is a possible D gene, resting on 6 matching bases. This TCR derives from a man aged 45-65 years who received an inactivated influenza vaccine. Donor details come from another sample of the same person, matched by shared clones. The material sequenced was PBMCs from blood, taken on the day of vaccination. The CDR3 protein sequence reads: CASSYSQVGGRPQHF. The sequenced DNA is TGTGCCAGCAGTTACTCGCAGGTTGGGGGCAGGCCCCAGCATTTT.